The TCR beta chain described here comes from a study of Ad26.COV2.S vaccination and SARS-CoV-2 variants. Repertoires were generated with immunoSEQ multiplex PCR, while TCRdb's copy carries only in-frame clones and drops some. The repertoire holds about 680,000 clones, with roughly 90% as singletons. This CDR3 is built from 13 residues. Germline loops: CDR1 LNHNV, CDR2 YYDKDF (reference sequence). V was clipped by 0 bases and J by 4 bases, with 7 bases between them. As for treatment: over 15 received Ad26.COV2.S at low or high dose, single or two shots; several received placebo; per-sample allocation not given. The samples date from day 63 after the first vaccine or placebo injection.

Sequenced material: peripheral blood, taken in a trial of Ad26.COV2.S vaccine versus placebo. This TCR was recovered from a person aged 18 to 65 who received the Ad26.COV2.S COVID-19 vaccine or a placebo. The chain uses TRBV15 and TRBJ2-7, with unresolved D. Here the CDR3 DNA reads TGTGCCACCAGCAGAGACCTCGCGTACGAGCAGTACTTC. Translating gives CATSRDLAYEQYF.